This TCR beta chain was sequenced for a study of T cell changes during pregnancy in multiple sclerosis. Only in-frame clones appear in the TCRdb table, and some are missing; sequencing was by immunoSEQ multiplex PCR. The sample lists 100,000 or so clones, approximately 95% occurring once. Looked up from germline, CDR1 is SGHTS and CDR2 is YDEGEE. The V segment lost 4 bases and the J segment 2 bases; nucleotides outside the gene matches: 5. This CDR3 has 15 residues. The J gene is TRBJ2-3, the V gene TRBV5-8; 9 nucleotides line up with TRBD1. The sequences come from peripheral blood, collected after pregnancy. This TCR was recovered from a female donor in good health, enrolled as a control in a pregnancy study. This CDR3 reads CASSEGQGATDTQYF. The CDR3 coding sequence is TGTGCCAGCAGCGAGGGACAGGGTGCCACAGATACGCAGTATTTT.